This T cell receptor (beta chain) was observed in a study of cytomegalovirus exposure and HLA in healthy donors. V was clipped by 9 bases and J by 8 bases; unmatched bases: 7. From germline, CDR1 is SNHLY and CDR2 FYNNEI. The CDR3 contains 14 residues. In the PCR, 60 Vbeta and 13 Jbeta primers were used. The assay was immunoSEQ multiplex PCR, and TCRdb's table has in-frame clones only and misses some. The sample includes 85,000 to 100,000 clones, 60% to 80% of them seen just once. The chain carries TRBV2 and TRBJ1-6; 10 bases are shared with TRBD1. The receptor was isolated from a woman aged 25 to 45 in good health and CMV-seronegative. Sequenced material: PBMCs. The CDR3 nucleotides read TGTGCCAGTCGACAGGGGGCTTTCGATTCACCCCTCCACTTT. Its translation: CASRQGAFDSPLHF. The complete variable domain, with remaining parts taken from reference TRBV2 and TRBJ1-6, reads EPEVTQTPSHQVTQMGQEVILRCVPISNHLYFYWYRQILGQKVEFLVSFYNNEISEKSEIFDDQFSVERPDGSNFTLKIRSTKLEDSAMYFCASRQGAFDSPLHFGNGTRLTVT.